These 26 T cell receptor beta chains were all obtained from the same sample, sequenced in a study of T-cell memory formation after mild COVID-19. TCRdb redid the calling of the 5' RACE reads with MiXCR, one entry per CDR3 protein. Of fewer than 400,000 distinct CDR3 sequences in the sample, approximately 15% were seen once. Sequencing was done on a sample of PBMCs or a T cell subset sorted from them (not recorded which). The receptors were sampled from a man between 18 and 29 years old who had mild COVID-19 (a few samples of this study predate the infection). Cell type and time point are not known.

This clonotype was picked up one time. The rearrangement uses TRBV5-1 and TRBJ2-2; D may correspond to TRBD1 or TRBD2 (5 bases each). Germline values: CDR1 SGHRS, CDR2 YFSETQ. The CDR3 is made up of 15 amino acids. V was cut by 4 bases and J by 5 bases, with 15 bases left in between. The chain's CDR3 is CASSPGTSGTGELFF. CDR3 coding DNA: TGCGCCAGCAGCCCTGGGACCTCGGGAACCGGGGAGCTGTTTTTT.

This clonotype was observed a few times. This chain uses TRBV7-3 with TRBJ2-1, with a tentative D call TRBD1 (8 bases). The V and J ends lost 5 bases and 10 bases respectively, with 24 bases between them. Germline loops: CDR1 SGHTA, CDR2 FQGTGA. This CDR3 region has 16 residues. This CDR3 reads CASSPRTGRDFGEQFF. DNA for the CDR3: TGTGCCAGCAGCCCCCGGACAGGGAGGGACTTCGGGGAGCAGTTCTTC.

This chain joins TRBV7-8 and TRBJ1-1, with D unresolved. CDR1 SGHVS and CDR2 FQNEAQ come from the germline V gene. There are 12 residues in the CDR3. The germline V and J ends were trimmed by 5 bases and 4 bases, with 8 bases remaining between them. The CDR3 protein is CASSVMSTEAFF. Written as DNA, the CDR3 is TGTGCCAGCAGCGTCATGAGCACTGAAGCTTTCTTT.

This chain uses TRBV20-1 with TRBJ2-4; 9 nucleotides line up with TRBD2. The CDR3 has 15 residues. With V trimmed by 3 bases and J by 6 bases, 9 bases remained unmatched. The germline V gene encodes CDR1 DFQATT and CDR2 SNEGSKA (reference sequence). CDR3 coding DNA: TGCAGTGCTAGTCGGGGTAGCGGGGGTACAAACATTCAGTACTTC. Translated: CSASRGSGGTNIQYF.

This clonotype was found many times. The V and J genes are TRBV6-4 and TRBJ2-3, with 12 positions matching TRBD2. Trimming at V came to 4 bases and at J to 4 bases, leaving 0 bases not matched to a gene. This CDR3 is 14 amino acids long. The germline gives CDR1 MRHNA, CDR2 SNTAGT. Written as DNA, the CDR3 is TGTGCCAGCAGTGCTAGCGGGGGGGCAGATACGCAGTATTTT. This codes for CASSASGGADTQYF.

This rearrangement joins TRBV6-1 to TRBJ2-2; no definite D call. Trimming cost V 0 bases and J 1 base, with 6 bases left between them. The CDR3 sequence is 15 residues long. Germline V gives CDR1 MNHNS, CDR2 SASEGT. CDR3 DNA sequence: TGTGCCAGCAGTGAAGCAGGTTGGAACACCGGGGAGCTGTTTTTT. Translating gives CASSEAGWNTGELFF.

The chain recombines TRBV5-1 with TRBJ2-2; D is perhaps TRBD2 (7 bases). Trimming took 4 bases from V and 4 from J, leaving 17 bases between them. The CDR3 has 16 residues. Germline-derived CDR1 and CDR2 are SGHRS and YFSETQ. The chain's CDR3 is CASSLGGASSTGELFF. The CDR3 nucleotides are TGCGCCAGCAGCCTGGGGGGGGCCTCGAGCACCGGGGAGCTGTTTTTT.

V and J are TRBV10-3 and TRBJ2-1; tentative D call: TRBD2 (6 bases). Trimming removed 6 bases from V and 10 bases from J, with 16 bases in between. Germline V lookup: CDR1 ENHRY, CDR2 SYGVKD. The CDR3 has 13 amino acids. CDR3 sequence reads: CAISPPASDEQFF. The CDR3 nucleotides are TGTGCCATCAGCCCCCCTGCTAGCGACGAGCAGTTCTTC.

This clonotype appeared a few times. The chain has TRBV20-1 and TRBJ1-4; D is ambiguous. Germline-derived CDR1 and CDR2 are DFQATT and SNEGSKA (reference sequence). Trimming took off 7 bases at V and 8 bases at J, with 17 bases between the two ends. This CDR3 contains 13 residues. CDR3 sequence reads: CSGVADDREKLFF. Here the CDR3 DNA reads TGCAGTGGAGTGGCGGACGATCGGGAAAAACTGTTTTTT.

This clonotype was found a few times. The chain links TRBV18 to TRBJ2-1; 7 bases agree with TRBD2. Germline V gene sequence: CDR1 KGHSH, CDR2 LQKENI. The V segment lost 0 bases and the J segment 0 bases; nucleotides outside the gene matches: 8. CDR3 length: 18 amino acids. The chain's CDR3 is CASSPPTWGGSSYNEQFF. CDR3 sequence (DNA): TGTGCCAGCTCACCACCGACCTGGGGCGGGAGCTCCTACAATGAGCAGTTCTTC.

The gene calls are TRBV24-1 and TRBJ1-4; D is possibly TRBD1 (6 bases). CDR1 is KGHDR, CDR2 SFDVKD, per germline. The CDR3 is 14 amino acids. Trimming removed 2 bases at V and 6 bases at J, with 9 bases between. In nucleotides, the CDR3 is TGTGCCACCAGTGATTCGGGGGGCGATGAAAAACTGTTTTTT. Amino acids: CATSDSGGDEKLFF.

This clonotype was picked up a small number of times. The chain employs TRBV7-2 and TRBJ2-6, with 8 nucleotides matching TRBD2. CDR3 length: 17 amino acids. After removal of 7 bases from V and 0 bases from J, the junction contained 8 bases not matched to a gene. The germline V gene encodes CDR1 SGHTA and CDR2 FQGNSA. The CDR3 spells CASTPPGLASGANVLTF. The CDR3 coding sequence is TGTGCCAGCACCCCCCCCGGACTAGCCTCTGGGGCCAACGTCCTGACTTTC.

This clonotype has more than one count but fewer than ten. This chain uses TRBV6-6 with TRBJ2-7; no clear D gene. The V gene lost 3 bases and the J gene lost 4 bases, with 13 bases spanning the gap. The CDR3 has 14 residues. Germline V gene lookup returns CDR1 MNHNY and CDR2 SVGAGI (reference sequence). CDR3 residues: CASSYYRARYEQYF. The DNA for the CDR3 is TGTGCCAGCAGTTATTACCGGGCCAGATACGAGCAGTACTTC.

The chain couples TRBV20-1 to TRBJ2-5; tentative D call: TRBD2 (5 bases). V lost 0 bases and J 10 bases, leaving 9 bases between the germline ends. The CDR3 contains 11 residues. Germline CDR1 DFQATT, CDR2 SNEGSKA (reference sequence). This CDR3 reads CSARDLRDQYF. In DNA form, the CDR3 reads TGCAGTGCTAGAGATTTGAGGGACCAGTACTTC.

The chain links TRBV6-6 to TRBJ2-7; tentative D call: TRBD2 (5 bases). Trimming removed 9 bases from V and 5 bases from J, with 14 bases in between. This CDR3 has 12 residues. Per germline, CDR1 MNHNY and CDR2 SVGAGI (reference sequence). CDR3 region: CASRPEVNEQYF. The CDR3 DNA is TGTGCCAGTCGACCGGAGGTGAACGAGCAGTACTTC.

The chain combines TRBV24-1 with TRBJ2-1, with 12 bases fitting TRBD1. Trimming removed 0 bases from V and 3 bases from J; junction bases left unmatched: 5. Germline loops: CDR1 KGHDR, CDR2 SFDVKD. The length of the CDR3 is 18 residues. CDR3 coding DNA: TGTGCCACCAGTGATTTGAGCGGGACAGGGGGCGGCTACAATGAGCAGTTCTTC. Amino acid sequence: CATSDLSGTGGGYNEQFF.

This clonotype was detected a few times. The chain joins TRBV20-1 to TRBJ1-5, with D unclear. V was clipped by 5 bases and J by 12 bases, with 11 bases between them. Looked up from germline, CDR1 is DFQATT and CDR2 is SNEGSKA (reference sequence). The CDR3 consists of 10 residues. The CDR3 DNA reads as TGCAGTGCTCCCCCACGGGACCAGCATTTT. Encoded protein: CSAPPRDQHF.

This clonotype has a handful of counts. The rearrangement links TRBV2 to TRBJ2-7; no clear D gene. The germline V and J ends were trimmed by 3 bases and 4 bases, with 13 bases remaining between them. There are 14 residues in the CDR3. Germline V gene data show CDR1 as SNHLY and CDR2 as FYNNEI. CDR3 sequence: CASSDGRAEYEQYF. The CDR3 nucleotides are TGTGCCAGCAGTGACGGCCGGGCAGAGTACGAGCAGTACTTC.

This clonotype has more than one count but fewer than ten. This chain links TRBV5-1 with TRBJ2-3; D gene uncertain. The CDR3 has 15 residues. V shed 0 bases and J shed 2 bases, with 10 bases lying between them. Looked up from germline, CDR1 is SGHRS and CDR2 is YFSETQ. The CDR3 bases are TGCGCCAGCAGCTTGGCTGGCACCAACACAGATACGCAGTATTTT. This translates into CASSLAGTNTDTQYF.

The chain uses TRBV25-1 and TRBJ1-2; no definite D call. V was shortened by 2 bases and J by 6 bases, with 10 bases between the two germline ends. The CDR3 spans 13 residues. Germline assignment: CDR1 MGHDK and CDR2 SYGVNS. CDR3 DNA: TGTGCCAGCAGTGAAAGGCAGGAAGATGGCTACACCTTC. Its translation is CASSERQEDGYTF.

There are a few counts of this clonotype. V and J are TRBV5-1 and TRBJ2-7; D is unclear. The CDR3 runs 14 residues. Germline V gives CDR1 SGHRS, CDR2 YFSETQ. Trimming shortened V by 4 bases and J by 2 bases, and 13 bases separated the two germline ends. The CDR3 loop reads CASSESGYTYEQYF. CDR3 coding DNA: TGCGCCAGCAGCGAATCAGGTTACACCTACGAGCAGTACTTC.

The sample holds a few counts of this clonotype. The CDR3: CASSLRPGRETQYF. The CDR3 nucleotides read TGTGCCAGCAGCTTACGCCCCGGGAGGGAGACCCAGTACTTC. This sequence joins TRBV7-6 and TRBJ2-5; 7 bases fit TRBD2. The length of the CDR3 is 14 residues. V lost 2 bases to trimming and J lost 5 bases; unmatched junction nucleotides: 5. The V gene's germline CDR1 is SGHVS and CDR2 FNYEAQ.

This clonotype has just a few counts. V usage is TRBV4-1 and J usage is TRBJ2-6; perhaps TRBD1 as D (6 bases). The CDR3 spans 18 residues. V was trimmed by 1 base and J by 1 base, leaving 14 bases between them. Germline lookup yields CDR1 MGHRA and CDR2 YSYEKL. The CDR3 loop reads CASSQVRGRLSGANVLTF. The CDR3 DNA is TGCGCCAGCAGCCAAGTCAGGGGACGATTATCTGGGGCCAACGTCCTGACTTTC.

This clonotype was picked up a small number of times. The chain has TRBV14 and TRBJ2-5, with unresolved D. V was shortened by 0 bases and J by 4 bases, with 6 bases between the two germline ends. The CDR3 has 13 amino acids. Germline V CDR1 and CDR2: SGHDN, FVKESK. This CDR3 is CASSQDYLETQYF. CDR3 bases: TGTGCCAGCAGCCAAGACTATTTAGAGACCCAGTACTTC.

Only a few counts were recorded for this clonotype. V is TRBV7-9 and J is TRBJ2-7; TRBD2 aligns across 7 bases. Germline V gene data show CDR1 as SEHNR and CDR2 as FQNEAQ (reference sequence). J lost 7 bases, V lost 2 bases, and 5 bases had no gene match. The CDR3 totals 13 residues. The CDR3 loop is CASSLREGREQYF. In DNA form, the CDR3 reads TGTGCCAGCAGCTTAAGGGAGGGGAGGGAGCAGTACTTC. Drawing the rest from reference TRBV7-9 and TRBJ2-7, the complete variable domain is DTGVSQNPRHKITKRGQNVTFRCDPISEHNRLYWYRQTLGQGPEFLTYFQNEAQLEKSRLLSDRFSAERPKGSFSTLEIQRTEQGDSAMYLCASSLREGREQYFGPGTRLTVT.

The chain links TRBV28 to TRBJ1-5; D remains ambiguous. V lost 3 bases and J 0 bases, leaving 9 bases between the germline ends. The CDR3 extends over 15 amino acids. Germline V gives CDR1 MDHEN, CDR2 SYDVKM. The CDR3 region is CASSFGFASNQPQHF. The CDR3 DNA is TGTGCCAGCAGTTTCGGATTTGCTAGCAATCAGCCCCAGCATTTT.